These 17 T cell receptor beta chains originate from one sample sequenced in a study of shared clonotypes between healthy human individuals. Clones were sequenced by immunoSEQ multiplex PCR, and TCRdb holds only the in-frame ones, with some missing. The sample holds 850,000 to 1,200,000 clones, approximately 68% seen once. Sequenced material: memory CD4+ T cells sorted from blood. Subset of the sample: CD45RA-negative fraction. The receptors were sampled from a man between 18 and 29 years old in good health.

As regards this clone: Other DNA sequences within the sample encode an identical CDR3. DNA for the CDR3: TGTGCCATCAGTGAGTCGAACAGTGATGGCTACACCTTC. It specifies CAISESNSDGYTF. The rearrangement links TRBV10-3 to TRBJ1-2; D gene unclear. CDR1 is ENHRY, CDR2 SYGVKD, per germline. The V end was cut by 0 bases, the J end by 6 bases, with 8 bases between. The CDR3 has 13 amino acids.

The chain combines TRBV19 with TRBJ1-6; 7 bases map to TRBD1. Germline trimming cut 6 bases from V and 11 bases from J; bases unmatched to any gene: 10. Germline-derived CDR1 and CDR2 are LNHDA and SQIVND (reference sequence). The CDR3 has 14 residues. CDR3 sequence (DNA): TGTGCCAGTAGCCGGGACAGTACCTCGACACCCCTCCACTTT. Its translation is CASSRDSTSTPLHF.

V gene TRBV2 combines with J gene TRBJ2-2; the D gene is possibly TRBD2 (6 bases). Trimming stripped 9 bases from V and 4 bases from J, with 15 bases between. The V gene's germline CDR1 is SNHLY and CDR2 FYNNEI. This CDR3 has 14 residues. DNA of the CDR3: TGTGCCAGAGCGGGCGCGGGACCCACCGGGGAGCTGTTTTTT. Its translation: CARAGAGPTGELFF.

This sequence joins TRBV7-2 and TRBJ2-1, with D uncertain. Per the germline V gene, CDR1 is SGHTA and CDR2 is FQGNSA. V lost 10 bases and J lost 4, with 26 bases in between. The CDR3 consists of 17 residues. CDR3 in amino acids: CAIRNPRSANLYNEQFF. The CDR3 DNA reads as TGTGCCATCCGAAACCCACGGAGTGCTAACCTATACAATGAGCAGTTCTTC.

DNA for the CDR3: TGTGCCAGCAGCGATCGGACAGGGGGAGGAACCGGGGAGCTGTTTTTT. Translated: CASSDRTGGGTGELFF. The rearrangement uses TRBV9 and TRBJ2-2; TRBD1 aligns across 10 bases. Germline lookup yields CDR1 SGDLS and CDR2 YYNGEE. This CDR3 comprises 16 residues. J was trimmed by 5 bases and V by 3 bases; bases with no gene match: 7.

V is TRBV2 and J is TRBJ2-3, with D uncertain. Germline V CDR1 and CDR2: SNHLY, FYNNEI. This CDR3 has 14 amino acids. Trimming took 2 bases from V and 6 from J, leaving 12 bases between them. CDR3 residues: CASSENSAWDTQYF. CDR3 nucleotide sequence: TGTGCCAGCAGTGAAAACTCGGCCTGGGATACGCAGTATTTT.

The chain couples TRBV6-6 to TRBJ2-2; the D gene is possibly TRBD1 (6 bases). The CDR3 is made up of 12 amino acids. Trimming stripped 7 bases from V and 6 bases from J, with 9 bases between. The germline V gene has CDR1 MNHNY and CDR2 SVGAGI (reference sequence). CDR3 in amino acids: CASTAGAGELFF. Here the CDR3 DNA reads TGTGCCAGCACAGCAGGGGCCGGGGAGCTGTTTTTT.

The rearrangement joins TRBV2 to TRBJ2-2; D is tentatively TRBD1 or TRBD2 (6 bases each). Germline values: CDR1 SNHLY, CDR2 FYNNEI. The CDR3 has 16 amino acids. The V and J ends lost 5 bases and 1 base respectively, with 14 bases between them. The CDR3 loop reads CASSYGGRGNTGELFF. CDR3 nucleotides: TGTGCCAGCAGTTACGGGGGCAGGGGGAACACCGGGGAGCTGTTTTTT.

The chain joins TRBV9 to TRBJ2-3; TRBD2 aligns across 9 bases. V lost 2 bases to trimming and J lost 2 bases; unmatched junction nucleotides: 9. This CDR3 is 17 amino acids long. From germline, CDR1 is SGDLS and CDR2 YYNGEE. The CDR3 loop is CASSVAGGPSPTDTQYF. DNA of the CDR3: TGTGCCAGCAGCGTGGCGGGAGGGCCGAGTCCCACAGATACGCAGTATTTT.

Written as DNA, the CDR3 is TGTGCCAGCAACCGGATAGTGCAGGGGGAGACCCAGTACTTC. Protein: CASNRIVQGETQYF. The gene calls are TRBV2 and TRBJ2-5, with D perhaps matching TRBD1 (6 bases). V lost 7 bases to trimming and J lost 5 bases, with 17 bases between them. Germline CDR1 SNHLY, CDR2 FYNNEI. The CDR3 extends over 14 amino acids.

The chain links TRBV7-2 to TRBJ1-3; D gene uncertain. V was shortened by 2 bases and J by 1 base, with 15 bases between the two germline ends. CDR1 and CDR2 (germline): SGHTA, FQGNSA. CDR3 length equals 17 residues. CDR3 amino acids: CASSLFGPELSGNTIYF. The CDR3, as DNA: TGTGCCAGCAGCTTATTTGGTCCGGAGTTGTCTGGAAACACCATATATTTT. Variable domain in full (rest from reference TRBV7-2 and TRBJ1-3): GAGVSQSPSNKVTEKGKDVELRCDPISGHTALYWYRQSLGQGLEFLIYFQGNSAPDKSGLPSDRFSAERTGGSVSTLTIQRTQQEDSAVYLCASSLFGPELSGNTIYFGEGSWLTVV.

The gene calls are TRBV7-2 and TRBJ2-4, with D hard to call. Per germline, CDR1 SGHTA and CDR2 FQGNSA. The CDR3 covers 14 residues. Trimming shortened V by 5 bases and J by 3 bases, and 11 bases separated the two germline ends. The CDR3 is CASSPHLSKNIQYF. The CDR3 nucleotides read TGTGCCAGCAGCCCCCACCTCAGCAAAAACATTCAGTACTTC.

The chain combines TRBV10-3 with TRBJ1-1; TRBD1 agrees at 8 bases. The CDR3 is made up of 14 amino acids. Trimming at V came to 5 bases and at J to 4 bases, leaving 6 bases not matched to a gene. Per the germline V gene, CDR1 is ENHRY and CDR2 is SYGVKD. The CDR3 is CAISTDRVSTEAFF. DNA for the CDR3: TGTGCCATCAGTACGGACAGGGTGTCCACTGAAGCTTTCTTT.

This chain uses TRBV12-5 with TRBJ2-1; D is uncertain. CDR1 LGHNT and CDR2 FRNRAP come from the germline V gene. The germline V and J ends were trimmed by 7 bases and 7 bases, with 11 bases remaining between them. This CDR3 comprises 12 residues. CDR3 sequence reads: CASAPILNEQFF. The CDR3 DNA sequence: TGTGCTAGTGCCCCGATACTGAATGAGCAGTTCTTC.

This clone was seen only once. The chain carries TRBV5-1 and TRBJ2-1; D not resolved. This CDR3 spans 12 amino acids. The V end lost 5 bases, the J end lost 8 bases, and 11 bases lay between the germline ends. The germline gives CDR1 SGHRS, CDR2 YFSETQ. The CDR3, as DNA: TGCGCCAGCAGTGTTAGTTTCGATGAGCAGTTCTTC. Translation: CASSVSFDEQFF.

The gene calls are TRBV7-2 and TRBJ2-2, with D maybe TRBD1 (5 bases). V gave up 5 bases and J gave up 6 bases, with 7 bases separating them. CDR1 is SGHTA, CDR2 FQGNSA, per germline. The CDR3 runs 12 residues. The CDR3 DNA is TGTGCCAGCAGCCCAGGGCCCGGGGAGCTGTTTTTT. Translation gives CASSPGPGELFF.

The J gene is TRBJ2-7, the V gene TRBV9; D is ambiguous. Germline CDR1 SGDLS, CDR2 YYNGEE. V was shortened by 3 bases and J by 0 bases, with 10 bases between the two germline ends. The CDR3 has 14 residues. CDR3 bases: TGTGCCAGCAGCGCTCTTATGGCCTCCTACGAGCAGTACTTC. Encoded protein: CASSALMASYEQYF. The full variable domain, completed using reference TRBV9 and TRBJ2-7, is DSGVTQTPKHLITATGQRVTLRCSPRSGDLSVYWYQQSLDQGLQFLIQYYNGEERAKGNILERFSAQQFPDLHSELNLSSLELGDSALYFCASSALMASYEQYFGPGTRLTVT.